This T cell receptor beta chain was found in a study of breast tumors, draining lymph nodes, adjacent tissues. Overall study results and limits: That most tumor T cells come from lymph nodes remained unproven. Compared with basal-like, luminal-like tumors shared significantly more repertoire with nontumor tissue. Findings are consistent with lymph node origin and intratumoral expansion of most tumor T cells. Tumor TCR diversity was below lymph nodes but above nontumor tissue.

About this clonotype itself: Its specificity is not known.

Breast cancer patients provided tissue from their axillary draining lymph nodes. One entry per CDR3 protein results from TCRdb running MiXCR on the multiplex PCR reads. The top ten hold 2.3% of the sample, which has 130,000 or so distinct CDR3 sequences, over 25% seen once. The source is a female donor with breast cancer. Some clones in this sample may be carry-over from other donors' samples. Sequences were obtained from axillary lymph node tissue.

The CDR3 here is CAWSVGGQGGNSPLHF. CDR3 nucleotide sequence: TGTGCCTGGAGTGTTGGGGGCCAGGGGGGTAATTCACCCCTCCACTTT. The V call is TRBV30, the J call TRBJ1-6, with 7 positions matching TRBD1. Germline CDR1 reads GTSNPN; CDR2 reads SVGIG (reference sequence). V gave up 0 bases and J gave up 6 bases; unmatched junction bases: 8. The CDR3 totals 16 residues.